The T cell receptor (beta chain) under discussion was sequenced for a study of T cell repertoires in cytomegalovirus infection. For the study at large: It was the public TCR beta signatures that indicated both CMV infection and matching HLA type.

TCRdb re-analysed the reads in MiXCR, keeping a single row per CDR3 protein. The data contain around 900,000 distinct CDR3 sequences, approximately 30% of them singletons. The V end lost 5 bases, the J end lost 8 bases, and 18 bases lay between the germline ends. Germline V gene data show CDR1 as SQVTM and CDR2 as ANQGSEA. This CDR3 comprises 13 residues. To note about this clonotype: Its antigen is undetermined.

The sequence was collected from a human donor in good health (CMV status not recorded). Some clones in this sample may be carry-over from other donors' samples. The input for sequencing was cultured CD8+ T cells from PBMCs, taken from culture after CMV antigen stimulation. The chain combines TRBV29-1 with TRBJ1-2; D call uncertain. The CDR3 spells CSVRDLSSMGYTF. Written as DNA, the CDR3 is TGCAGCGTTCGAGACCTGAGTTCTATGGGCTACACCTTC.